The rows below give T cell receptor beta chains drawn from one sample of a study of Tregs in tolerant kidney transplant recipients. Assay: immunoSEQ multiplex PCR; the TCRdb copy retains only in-frame clones and omits some. The data hold about 52,000 clones, with about 90% observed a single time. The material sequenced was CD8+ T cells from blood (PBMCs), taken 24 months after the transplant. These receptor sequences come from a human patient who received a combined kidney and bone marrow transplant. Some T cells may trace back to the graft donor. The CDR3 runs from the conserved cysteine through the conserved F or W. D genes are given only for firm matches. For some rows the clone size is stated as once, few or many, or as a class when expanded; others skip it.

TRBJ2-3,.,.,TRBV4-3,CASSQDGLAESTDTQYF,TGCGCCAGCAGCCAAGATGGGTTAGCGGAGTCTACAGATACGCAGTATTTT
TRBJ1-5,.,.,TRBV21-1,CASSIHDRGRVQPQHF,TGTGCCAGCAGCATACACGACAGGGGGCGCGTTCAGCCCCAGCATTTT
TRBJ2-2,few,.,TRBV5-6,CASSMGLATGELFF,TGTGCCAGCAGCATGGGCCTAGCGACCGGGGAGCTGTTTTTT
TRBJ2-3,.,TRBD1,TRBV6-6,CASIDRDWADTQYF,TGTGCCAGCATAGACAGGGATTGGGCAGATACGCAGTATTTT
TRBJ1-2,.,TRBD1,TRBV4-1,CASSRTGDPGGYTF,TGCGCCAGCAGCCGGACAGGGGATCCGGGTGGCTACACCTTC
TRBJ2-3,once,TRBD1,TRBV7-2,CASSTAGGWTDTQYF,TGTGCCAGCAGCACCGCAGGGGGCTGGACAGATACGCAGTATTTT
TRBJ1-3,few,.,TRBV7-2,CASSLEGGRVSGNTIYF,TGTGCCAGCAGCCTTGAGGGAGGCAGGGTCTCTGGAAACACCATATATTTT
TRBJ1-4,.,.,TRBV28,CASSLRQLNEKLFF,TGTGCCAGCAGTTTACGACAGCTTAATGAAAAACTGTTTTTT
TRBJ2-7,once,TRBD1,TRBV4-1,CASSLNPGTGGSEQYF,TGCGCCAGCAGCCTAAACCCCGGGACAGGGGGCAGCGAGCAGTACTTC
TRBJ2-7,.,.,TRBV4-2,CASSTDSYEQYF,TGTGCCAGCAGCACAGATTCCTACGAGCAGTACTTC
TRBJ2-3,.,TRBD1,TRBV7-2,CASSLPSYSDRGHTDTQYF,TGTGCCAGCAGCTTACCATCATACTCTGACAGGGGGCATACAGATACGCAGTATTTT
TRBJ2-7,.,.,TRBV15,CATSRDFLGAGYEQYF,TGTGCCACCAGCAGAGATTTTCTGGGGGCGGGTTACGAGCAGTACTTC
TRBJ2-7,.,TRBD2,TRBV6-1,CASDTLSGGTYEQYF,TGTGCCAGTGACACCCTTAGCGGGGGGACCTACGAGCAGTACTTC
TRBJ2-1,.,TRBD2,TRBV6-1,CASSEVGAGVGNEQFF,TGTGCCAGCAGTGAAGTGGGAGCGGGAGTGGGAAATGAGCAGTTCTTC
TRBJ2-2,.,TRBD1,TRBV6-5,CASTLIDRGGGELFF,TGTGCCAGCACCCTGATCGACAGGGGGGGCGGGGAGCTGTTTTTT